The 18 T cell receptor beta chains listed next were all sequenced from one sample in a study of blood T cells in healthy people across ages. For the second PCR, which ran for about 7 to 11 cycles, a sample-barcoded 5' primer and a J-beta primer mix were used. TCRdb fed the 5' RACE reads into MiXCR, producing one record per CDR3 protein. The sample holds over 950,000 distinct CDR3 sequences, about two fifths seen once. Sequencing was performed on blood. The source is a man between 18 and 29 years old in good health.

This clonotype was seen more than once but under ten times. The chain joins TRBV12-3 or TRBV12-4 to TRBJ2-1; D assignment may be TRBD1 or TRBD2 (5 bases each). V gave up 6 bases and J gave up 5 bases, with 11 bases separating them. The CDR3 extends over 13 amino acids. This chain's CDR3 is CASSRDGNNEQFF. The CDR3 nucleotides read TGTGCCAGCAGCCGGGACGGCAACAATGAGCAGTTCTTC.

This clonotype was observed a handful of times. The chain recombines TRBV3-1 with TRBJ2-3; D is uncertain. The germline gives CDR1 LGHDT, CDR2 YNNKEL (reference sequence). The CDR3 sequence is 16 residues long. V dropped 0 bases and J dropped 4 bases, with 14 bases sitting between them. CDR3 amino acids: CASSQDAASWADTQYF. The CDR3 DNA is TGTGCCAGCAGCCAAGATGCGGCTAGTTGGGCAGATACGCAGTATTTT.

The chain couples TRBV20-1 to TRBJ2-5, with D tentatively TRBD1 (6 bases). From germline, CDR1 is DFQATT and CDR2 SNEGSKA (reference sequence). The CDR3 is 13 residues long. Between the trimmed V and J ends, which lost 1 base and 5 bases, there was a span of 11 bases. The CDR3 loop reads CSARVGARETQYF. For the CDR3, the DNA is TGCAGTGCTAGAGTGGGGGCTCGGGAGACCCAGTACTTC.

CDR3 nucleotides: TGTGCCAGCAGCTTAGAACGAGGGGTCGAGCAGTACTTC. Protein: CASSLERGVEQYF. V usage is TRBV11-2 and J usage is TRBJ2-5; TRBD1 or TRBD2 may be the D gene (5 bases each). The DNA end is more similar to TRBJ2-7, so the J call may be wrong. The CDR3 is made up of 13 amino acids. Per the germline V gene, CDR1 is SGHAT and CDR2 is FQNNGV.

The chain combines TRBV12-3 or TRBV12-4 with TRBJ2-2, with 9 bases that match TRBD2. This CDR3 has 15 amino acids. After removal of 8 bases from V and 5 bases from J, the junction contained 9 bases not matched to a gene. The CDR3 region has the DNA TGTGCCAGCTTAGCGGGGGTCGCGTTGACCGGGGAGCTGTTTTTT. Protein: CASLAGVALTGELFF.

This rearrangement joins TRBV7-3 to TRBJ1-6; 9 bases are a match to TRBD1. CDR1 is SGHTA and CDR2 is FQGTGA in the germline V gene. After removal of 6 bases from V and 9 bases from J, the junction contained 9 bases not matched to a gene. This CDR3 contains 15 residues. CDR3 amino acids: CASSPGTGFGSPLHF. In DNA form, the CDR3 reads TGTGCCAGCAGTCCCGGGACAGGGTTCGGTTCACCCCTCCACTTT.

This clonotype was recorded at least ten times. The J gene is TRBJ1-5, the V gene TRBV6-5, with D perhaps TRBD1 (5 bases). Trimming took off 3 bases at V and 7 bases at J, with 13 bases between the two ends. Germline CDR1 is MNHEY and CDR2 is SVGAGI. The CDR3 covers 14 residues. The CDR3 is CASSYSSGGQPQHF. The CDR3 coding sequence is TGTGCCAGCAGTTATTCGAGCGGGGGGCAGCCCCAGCATTTT.

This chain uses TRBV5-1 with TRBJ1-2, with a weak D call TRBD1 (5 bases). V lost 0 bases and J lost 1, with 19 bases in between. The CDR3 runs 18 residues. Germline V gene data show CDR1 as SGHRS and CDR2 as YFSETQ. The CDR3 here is CASSLGSPVYGGNYGYTF. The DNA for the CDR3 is TGCGCCAGCAGCTTGGGATCCCCCGTTTATGGGGGTAACTATGGCTACACCTTC.

In nucleotides, the CDR3 is TGCAGTGCTAGAGAAACAGCCACCCATGGCTACACCTTC. Encoded protein: CSARETATHGYTF. The chain links TRBV20-1 to TRBJ1-2; D is unclear. The CDR3 runs to 13 residues. The germline CDR1 and CDR2 sequences are DFQATT and SNEGSKA (reference sequence). Trimming stripped 0 bases from V and 6 bases from J, with 11 bases between.

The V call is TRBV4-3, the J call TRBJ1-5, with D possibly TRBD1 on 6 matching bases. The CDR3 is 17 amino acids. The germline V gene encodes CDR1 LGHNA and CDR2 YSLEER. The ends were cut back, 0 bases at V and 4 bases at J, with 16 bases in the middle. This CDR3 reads CASSQDRAGASNQPQHF. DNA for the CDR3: TGCGCCAGCAGCCAAGATCGGGCAGGGGCGAGTAATCAGCCCCAGCATTTT.

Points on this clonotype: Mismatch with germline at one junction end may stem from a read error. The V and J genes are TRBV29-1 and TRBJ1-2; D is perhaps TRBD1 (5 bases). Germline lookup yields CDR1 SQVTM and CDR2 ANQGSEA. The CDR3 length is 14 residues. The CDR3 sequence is CSVEDGGREYGHTF. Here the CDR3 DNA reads TGCAGCGTTGAAGATGGCGGCAGGGAATATGGCCACACCTTC.

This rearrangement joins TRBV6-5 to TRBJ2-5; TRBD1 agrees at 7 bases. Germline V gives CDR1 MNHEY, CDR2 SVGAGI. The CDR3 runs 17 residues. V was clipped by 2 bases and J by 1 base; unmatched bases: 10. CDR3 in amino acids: CASSYVSRTGPQETQYF. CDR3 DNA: TGTGCCAGCAGTTACGTTTCCAGGACAGGACCCCAAGAGACCCAGTACTTC.

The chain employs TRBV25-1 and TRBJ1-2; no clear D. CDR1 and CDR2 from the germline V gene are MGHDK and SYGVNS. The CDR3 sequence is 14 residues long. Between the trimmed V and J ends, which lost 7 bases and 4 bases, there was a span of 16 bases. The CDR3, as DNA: TGTGCCAGCACCTCTGCCGAGACAATCTATGGCTACACCTTC. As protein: CASTSAETIYGYTF.

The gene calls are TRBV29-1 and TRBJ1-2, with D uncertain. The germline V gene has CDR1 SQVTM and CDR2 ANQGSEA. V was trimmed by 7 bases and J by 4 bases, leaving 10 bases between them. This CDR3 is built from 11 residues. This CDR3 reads CSGRAFYGYTF. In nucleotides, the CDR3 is TGCAGCGGCCGGGCGTTCTATGGCTACACCTTC.

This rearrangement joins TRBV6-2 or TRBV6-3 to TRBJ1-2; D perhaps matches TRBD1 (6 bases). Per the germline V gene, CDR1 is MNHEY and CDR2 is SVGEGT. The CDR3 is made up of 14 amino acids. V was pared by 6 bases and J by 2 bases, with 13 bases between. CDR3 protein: CASSRGTLNYGYTF. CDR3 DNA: TGTGCCAGCAGCCGCGGGACACTCAACTATGGCTACACCTTC.

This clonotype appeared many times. CDR3 in amino acids: CASSEASNRGETQYF. In nucleotides, the CDR3 is TGTGCCAGCAGTGAAGCCAGCAACAGGGGAGAGACCCAGTACTTC. This chain joins TRBV6-1 and TRBJ2-5, with 7 positions matching TRBD1. Germline values: CDR1 MNHNS, CDR2 SASEGT. CDR3 length equals 15 residues. Trimming took 0 bases from V and 4 from J; bases not matched to a gene: 5.

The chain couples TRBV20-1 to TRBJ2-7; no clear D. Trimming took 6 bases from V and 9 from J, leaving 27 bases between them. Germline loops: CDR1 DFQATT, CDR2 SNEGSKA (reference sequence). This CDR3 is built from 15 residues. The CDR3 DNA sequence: TGCAGTGCCTTTTTGCTAGTGATTCCTACAGCGAGGCAGTACTTC. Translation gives CSAFLLVIPTARQYF.

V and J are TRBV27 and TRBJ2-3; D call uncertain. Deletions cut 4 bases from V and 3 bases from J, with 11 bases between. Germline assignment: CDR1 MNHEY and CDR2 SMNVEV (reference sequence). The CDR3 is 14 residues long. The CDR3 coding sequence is TGTGCCAGCAGTTCGGCGGTACTGACAGATACGCAGTATTTT. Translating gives CASSSAVLTDTQYF.